This T cell receptor (beta chain) was documented in a study of CD8 T cells in ankylosing spondylitis. The CDR3 loop spans 17 amino acids. CDR1 is SGHTA and CDR2 is FQGNSA in the germline V gene. The V gene lost 4 bases and the J gene lost 4 bases, with 19 bases spanning the gap. A few counts support this clonotype. What it recognizes is unknown. Via MiXCR, TCRdb re-called the 5' RACE reads, giving one row per CDR3 protein. The sample has roughly 280,000 distinct CDR3 sequences; 15% to 20% are singletons. Overall study findings and caveats: In synovial fluid and blood from reactive arthritis, some motif variants were previously reported. Made up of about eight highly homologous variants, a TCR beta motif appeared characteristic of ankylosing spondylitis blood.

The V gene is TRBV7-2, the J gene TRBJ1-4; D is unresolved. The sequencing input was blood, either unsorted or a sorted T cell fraction (not recorded which). This TCR was sampled from a male donor with ankylosing spondylitis or in good health (not recorded which). The CDR3 sequence: CASSSRPVRINNEKLFF. For the CDR3, the DNA is TGTGCCAGCAGCTCCCGCCCCGTTCGGATAAATAATGAAAAACTGTTTTTT.